This is a list of T cell receptor beta chains from one sample in a study of cytotoxic CD8 clonotypes in ibrutinib-treated CLL. The assay was immunoSEQ multiplex PCR, and TCRdb's table has in-frame clones only and misses some. This sample carries roughly 49,000 clones, around 78% of them seen once, and the ten largest clones take about 20%. This sample comprised PBMCs, obtained after 24 months of ibrutinib treatment. The receptors derive from a human donor with chronic lymphocytic leukemia. Each CDR3 is given with its conserved first and last residue. Each record gives: D gene, clone size, J gene, CDR3 length, V gene, CDR3 DNA, CDR3 protein. D genes are given only for firm matches. Clone size is not always given. Where it is, it says once, few, many or a class for expanded clones.

>-|-|TRBJ1-1|11|TRBV20-1
TGCAGTGCCCTAGGACCGGCTCTTGCTTTCTTT
CSALGPALAFF
>TRBD1|-|TRBJ1-4|14|TRBV11-2
TGTGCCAGCAGCTCACAGGGGATTAATGAAAAACTGTTTTTT
CASSSQGINEKLFF
>-|once|TRBJ1-1|13|TRBV11-2
TGTGCCAGCAGCCTGAAAATGAACACTGAAGCTTTCTTT
CASSLKMNTEAFF
>-|-|TRBJ2-1|16|TRBV5-6
TGTGCCAGCAGCTTGCGGGGGCTCCTGGGTCACAATGAGCAGTTCTTC
CASSLRGLLGHNEQFF
>-|-|TRBJ1-2|11|TRBV19
TGTGCCAGTAACACAAAGGGAGGCTACACCTTC
CASNTKGGYTF
>-|once|TRBJ2-7|15|TRBV21-1
TGTGCCAGCAGCAAAGGCAGAGGGAGCTCCTACGAGCAGTACTTC
CASSKGRGSSYEQYF
>-|-|TRBJ2-1|14|TRBV5-1
TGCGCCAGCAGTTTGGGGAGCTCCTACAATGAGCAGTTCTTC
CASSLGSSYNEQFF
>TRBD2|-|TRBJ2-3|16|TRBV5-1
TGCGCCAGCAGCCCGGGTGGGGTAGCGGGAGGAGATACGCAGTATTTT
CASSPGGVAGGDTQYF
>-|-|TRBJ1-5|17|TRBV10-3
TGTGCCATCAGTGAGCAACCGGGACGGAGAAGCAATCAGCCCCAGCATTTT
CAISEQPGRRSNQPQHF
>-|-|TRBJ2-7|14|TRBV7-8
TGTGCCAGCAGCTTAGCGCAAGGGACACGCGAGCAGTACTTC
CASSLAQGTREQYF
>-|-|TRBJ1-1|14|TRBV6-1
TGTGCCAGCAGTTTATTACTGCGGGGGACTGAAGCTTTCTTT
CASSLLLRGTEAFF
>-|once|TRBJ1-6|16|TRBV5-4
TGTGCCAGCAGCCGACTGACCAGCTCCTATAATTCACCCCTCCACTTT
CASSRLTSSYNSPLHF
>TRBD1|-|TRBJ2-5|14|TRBV6-5
TGTGCCAGCAGTTACTCGGGACAGGATCAAACCCAGTACTTC
CASSYSGQDQTQYF
>-|-|TRBJ2-2|13|TRBV25-1
TGTGCCACCTCAGACCAGAACACCGGGGAGCTGTTTTTT
CATSDQNTGELFF
>-|-|TRBJ1-3|14|TRBV19
TGTGCCAGTAGTATAGTGGGATCTGGAAACACCATATATTTT
CASSIVGSGNTIYF
>TRBD2|-|TRBJ2-5|15|TRBV5-4
TGTGCCAGCAGCAACGGACTAGCGGGAGTGGAGACCCAGTACTTC
CASSNGLAGVETQYF
>-|-|TRBJ2-3|15|TRBV7-9
TGTGCCAGCAGCGACCGGGACACTCAGACAGATACGCAGTATTTT
CASSDRDTQTDTQYF
>-|-|TRBJ1-2|13|TRBV5-5
TGTGCCAGCAGCTTGATAGGGGGCTATGGCTACACCTTC
CASSLIGGYGYTF
>TRBD1|-|TRBJ2-7|17|TRBV18
TGTGCCAGCTCACGATCGACGCCGGGACAGGGGGCCTACGAGCAGTACTTC
CASSRSTPGQGAYEQYF
>TRBD1|once|TRBJ1-2|14|TRBV6-5
TGTGCCAGCAGAAGACAGGGGGCGACTTATGGCTACACCTTC
CASRRQGATYGYTF
>-|-|TRBJ1-1|15|TRBV27
TGTGCCAGCAGTTTGAACAGGAATATGAACACTGAAGCTTTCTTT
CASSLNRNMNTEAFF
>-|-|TRBJ2-5|14|TRBV4-2
TGTGCCAGCAGCCAAGGGACTTTGCAAGAGACCCAGTACTTC
CASSQGTLQETQYF
>TRBD1|-|TRBJ1-5|13|TRBV28
TGTGCCAGCAGATCCACAGGGGATCAGCCCCAGCATTTT
CASRSTGDQPQHF
>-|-|TRBJ2-3|13|TRBV5-1
TGCGCCAGCAGCTTGGCCGATTTCGATACGCAGTATTTT
CASSLADFDTQYF
>TRBD1|once|TRBJ2-7|15|TRBV6-1
TGTGCCAGCAGTCTCATAAGACAGGGGCGATACGAGCAGTACTTC
CASSLIRQGRYEQYF
>-|-|TRBJ2-1|16|TRBV7-8
TGTGCCAGCAGCTTAGACGGGGGCTTCTCCTACAATGAGCAGTTCTTC
CASSLDGGFSYNEQFF
>TRBD1|-|TRBJ2-5|15|TRBV5-1
TGCGCCAGCAGGTCCGGGACAGGGTGGCAAGAGACCCAGTACTTC
CASRSGTGWQETQYF
>TRBD2|-|TRBJ2-7|18|TRBV19
TGTGCCAGTAGTATAAAGGCTAGCGGGAGGCTCAGCTCCTACGAGCAGTACTTC
CASSIKASGRLSSYEQYF
>-|-|TRBJ2-7|14|TRBV7-2
TGTGCCAGCAGCTCCGGGACGGGGCGGTACGAGCAGTACTTC
CASSSGTGRYEQYF
>TRBD2|-|TRBJ2-1|17|TRBV7-2
TGTGCCAGCAGCTTAGTGGTAGGCCTAGCGGGCTACAATGAGCAGTTCTTC
CASSLVVGLAGYNEQFF
>TRBD1|-|TRBJ1-1|15|TRBV6-5
TGTGCCAGCAGGGGGACAGGGAGGCAGGGCACTGAAGCTTTCTTT
CASRGTGRQGTEAFF
>TRBD2|-|TRBJ2-7|15|TRBV15
TGTGCCACCAGCAGAGACCTAGCGGGTAACGCCGAGCAGTACTTC
CATSRDLAGNAEQYF
>TRBD1|-|TRBJ2-3|16|TRBV7-2
TGTGCCAGCAGCGCGAGGGACAGGGGGCTCACAGATACGCAGTATTTT
CASSARDRGLTDTQYF
>-|once|TRBJ1-1|13|TRBV11-2
TGTGCCAGCAGCCTAGACAGAAACACTGAAGCTTTCTTT
CASSLDRNTEAFF
>TRBD1|-|TRBJ2-7|16|TRBV18
TGTGCCAGCTCACCGACCGGGACAGGGGCTGGGGTCGAGCAGTACTTC
CASSPTGTGAGVEQYF
>-|-|TRBJ2-3|13|TRBV6-1
TGTGCCAGCAGCAAGCCCGGTGCAGATACGCAGTATTTT
CASSKPGADTQYF
>-|-|TRBJ2-5|13|TRBV19
TGTGCCAGTAGCCCAACAGGGTCGGAGACCCAGTACTTC
CASSPTGSETQYF
>-|-|TRBJ1-1|13|TRBV7-9
TGTGCCAGCAGCTTATCGGTGAACACTGAAGCTTTCTTT
CASSLSVNTEAFF
>TRBD1|once|TRBJ2-6|19|TRBV15
TGTGCCACCAGCAGAGATCACGACAGGGCCCTGGCTGGGGCCAACGTCCTGACTTTC
CATSRDHDRALAGANVLTF
>-|-|TRBJ1-6|14|TRBV2
TGTGCCAGCAAAGTATGGGGGCGCGAATCACCCCTCCACTTT
CASKVWGRESPLHF
>-|-|TRBJ1-4|15|TRBV9
TGTGCCAGCAGCGTAGGAACTCCGAGGGCTGGAAAACTGTTTTTT
CASSVGTPRAGKLFF
>-|once|TRBJ1-3|15|TRBV11-2
TGTGCCAGCAGCCTGCGGCAGGGGATCGAAAACACCATATATTTT
CASSLRQGIENTIYF
>-|-|TRBJ2-1|14|TRBV29-1
TGCAGCGTTGAAGAGGGCGGGATATATGGTGAGCAGTTCTTC
CSVEEGGIYGEQFF
>-|-|TRBJ2-5|15|TRBV5-1
TGCGCCAGCAGCTCGGACGGGACGCCCCAAGAGACCCAGTACTTC
CASSSDGTPQETQYF
>-|-|TRBJ2-7|12|TRBV5-6
TGTGCCAGCAGCGACGGCCACTACGAGCAGTACTTC
CASSDGHYEQYF
>-|-|TRBJ1-5|15|TRBV2
TGTGCCAGCAGTGAACCCAGGGGAGGCAATCAGCCCCAGCATTTT
CASSEPRGGNQPQHF
>-|-|TRBJ2-7|14|TRBV15
TGTGCCACCAGTTCGAGACTACGGGGGTACGAGCAGTACTTC
CATSSRLRGYEQYF